This TCR beta chain was obtained from a study of blood T cells in healthy people across ages. Study-level points and caveats: A roughly linear age-dependent decrease characterized TCR beta diversity per million T cells. The lack of PBMC sorting stopped any conclusive naive versus antigen-experienced comparison. The CMV status of each donor remained undetermined, and this could have confounded shifts in expanded clonotypes.

The sample holds many counts of this clonotype. Its cognate antigen is unknown. Staff drew around 10 milliliters of peripheral blood from each donor. A J-beta primer mix and a sample-barcoded 5' primer were used in a second PCR of roughly 6 to 11 cycles. Using its own MiXCR run on the 5' RACE reads, TCRdb lists one record per CDR3 protein. The profile shows some 1.7 million distinct CDR3 sequences, 28% of them singletons. The clonotype was recovered from a woman under 40 in good health. Source material: blood.

Written as DNA, the CDR3 is TGTGCCACCAGCAGAACCGGGACAGGGGGTAATGAGCAGTTCTTC. Translated, it gives CATSRTGTGGNEQFF. The genes are TRBV24-1 and TRBJ2-1, with TRBD1 matching over 11 bases. Unmatched junction bases numbered 8, after V lost 7 bases and J lost 7 bases. The CDR3 contains 15 residues. Germline CDR1 is KGHDR and CDR2 is SFDVKD.